Here is one T cell receptor (beta chain) with its context. The antigen is undetermined. The CDR3 length is 15 residues. V shed 3 bases and J 5 bases; nucleotides not matched to a gene: 5. The germline V gene encodes CDR1 SNHLY and CDR2 FYNNEI. Systemic immunosuppression or a history of autoimmune disease excluded patients. The source of the sample is a study of OX40 agonist ivuxolimab in advanced cancers. Overall study context: Patients were given ivuxolimab, an antibody that agonizes OX40 (CD134).

Data came from immunoSEQ multiplex PCR; TCRdb stores just in-frame clones and leaves some out. The table has approximately 86,000 clones, approximately 91% seen once. Study conclusions and caveats: Dosing at 0.1 to 3.0 mg/kg was accompanied by clonal expansion of CD4+ and CD8+ blood T cells by week 6. In general, CD8+ T cells held more expanded clones than CD4+ did, on average.

The chain couples TRBV2 to TRBJ2-1; 9 nucleotides line up with TRBD2. The sequence was obtained from an adult with an advanced solid tumor such as melanoma, head and neck, liver or kidney cancer. This sample comprised CD4+ or CD8+ T cells sorted from blood, obtained in a trial of the OX40 agonist ivuxolimab. The CDR3 region is CASSEGGLANNEQFF. CDR3 sequence (DNA): TGTGCCAGCAGTGAGGGCGGACTAGCGAACAATGAGCAGTTCTTC. Combining the CDR3 with reference TRBV2 and TRBJ2-1 gives the whole variable domain EPEVTQTPSHQVTQMGQEVILRCVPISNHLYFYWYRQILGQKVEFLVSFYNNEISEKSEIFDDQFSVERPDGSNFTLKIRSTKLEDSAMYFCASSEGGLANNEQFFGPGTRLTVL.